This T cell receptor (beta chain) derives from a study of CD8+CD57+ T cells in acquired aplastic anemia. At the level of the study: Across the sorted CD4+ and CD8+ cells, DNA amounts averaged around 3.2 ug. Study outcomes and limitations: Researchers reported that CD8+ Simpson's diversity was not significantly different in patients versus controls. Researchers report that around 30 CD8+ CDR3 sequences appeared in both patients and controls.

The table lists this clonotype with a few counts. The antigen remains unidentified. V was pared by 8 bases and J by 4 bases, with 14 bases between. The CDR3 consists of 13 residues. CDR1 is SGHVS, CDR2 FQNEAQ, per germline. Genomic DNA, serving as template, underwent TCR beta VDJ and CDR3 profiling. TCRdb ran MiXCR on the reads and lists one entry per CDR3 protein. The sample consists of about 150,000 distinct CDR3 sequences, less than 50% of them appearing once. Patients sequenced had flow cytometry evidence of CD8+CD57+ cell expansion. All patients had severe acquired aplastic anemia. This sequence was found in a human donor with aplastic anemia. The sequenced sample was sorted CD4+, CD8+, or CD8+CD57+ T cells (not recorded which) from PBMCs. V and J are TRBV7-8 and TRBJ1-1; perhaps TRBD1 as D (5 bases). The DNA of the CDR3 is TGTGCCAGCGCTTTTGCAGGGATCACTGAAGCTTTCTTT. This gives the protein CASAFAGITEAFF. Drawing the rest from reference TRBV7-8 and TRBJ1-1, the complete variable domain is GAGVSQSPRYKVAKRGQDVALRCDPISGHVSLFWYQQALGQGPEFLTYFQNEAQLDKSGLPSDRFFAERPEGSVSTLKIQRTQQEDSAVYLCASAFAGITEAFFGQGTRLTVV.